This passage covers 24 T cell receptor beta chains from one sample sequenced in a study of control samples from healthy donors and cancer patients. TCRdb keeps only in-frame clones here, not all; method: immunoSEQ multiplex PCR. The sample has approximately 110,000 clones, roughly 91% seen once; the top ten hold approximately 16%. Material: blood. The receptor set was obtained from a woman aged 50 to 65 in good health.

The V gene is TRBV29-1, the J gene TRBJ1-1, with D unresolved. Per the germline V gene, CDR1 is SQVTM and CDR2 is ANQGSEA. CDR3 length: 11 amino acids. Trimming took off 1 base at V and 6 bases at J, with 6 bases between the two ends. The CDR3 spells CSVEVRPEAFF. The CDR3 coding sequence is TGCAGCGTTGAAGTGCGCCCTGAAGCTTTCTTT.

The chain uses TRBV10-3 and TRBJ1-2; the match to TRBD1 covers 10 bases. V shed 5 bases and J 8 bases; nucleotides not matched to a gene: 11. The CDR3 extends over 15 amino acids. In germline, CDR1 is ENHRY, CDR2 SYGVKD. CDR3 region: CAISSTSGQGHGYTF. The CDR3 bases are TGTGCCATCAGTTCCACATCGGGACAGGGGCACGGCTACACCTTC.

To note about this clone: Different DNA sequences within this sample yield the same CDR3. The chain combines TRBV9 with TRBJ1-1; D is undetermined. CDR3 length: 13 residues. The V end lost 0 bases, the J end lost 4 bases, and 7 bases lay between the germline ends. The V gene's germline CDR1 is SGDLS and CDR2 YYNGEE. The DNA of the CDR3 is TGTGCCAGCAGCGTAGGAGGTGCCACTGAAGCTTTCTTT. This gives the protein CASSVGGATEAFF.

The V call is TRBV2, the J call TRBJ1-5; 12 positions agree with TRBD1. Trimming at V came to 6 bases and at J to 6 bases, leaving 21 bases not matched to a gene. Germline CDR1 SNHLY, CDR2 FYNNEI. The CDR3 sequence is 20 residues long. The CDR3 protein is CASSGPRDRGLLYGSQPQHF. Written as DNA, the CDR3 is TGTGCCAGCAGCGGGCCCCGGGACAGGGGGCTTCTATATGGTAGTCAGCCCCAGCATTTT.

J is TRBJ2-7 and V is TRBV6-1, with D unresolved. In germline, CDR1 is MNHNS, CDR2 SASEGT. The CDR3 has 15 residues. V lost 1 base to trimming and J lost 2 bases, with 12 bases between them. Written as DNA, the CDR3 is TGTGCCAGCAGTGAAGATCCGGGTACCCCCTACGAGCAGTACTTC. It specifies CASSEDPGTPYEQYF.

The rearrangement joins TRBV27 to TRBJ1-2; D ambiguous. CDR3 length: 15 amino acids. Germline assignment: CDR1 MNHEY and CDR2 SMNVEV (reference sequence). The V end was cut by 1 base, the J end by 8 bases, with 17 bases between. The CDR3 nucleotides are TGTGCCAGCAGTTTATTTCGTCAGACGAGTGACGGCTACACCTTC. Translated: CASSLFRQTSDGYTF.

J is TRBJ1-5 and V is TRBV30, with D uncertain. Germline CDR1 and CDR2: GTSNPN and SVGIG (reference sequence). V lost 0 bases and J lost 0, with 9 bases in between. This CDR3 is built from 15 residues. The CDR3 DNA follows: TGTGCCTGGAGTGTTGCTGGGGTTAGCAATCAGCCCCAGCATTTT. This sequence encodes CAWSVAGVSNQPQHF.

The chain couples TRBV12-3 or TRBV12-4 to TRBJ2-1; 8 nucleotides line up with TRBD1. The V segment lost 8 bases and the J segment 9 bases; nucleotides outside the gene matches: 9. This CDR3 has 13 residues. CDR3 DNA sequence: TGTGCCAGCTTCGATTCAGGGGGCTTTGAGCAGTTCTTC. It codes for CASFDSGGFEQFF.

V gene TRBV3-1 (or the pseudogene TRBV3-2) combines with J gene TRBJ2-1; D call uncertain. Germline V gene sequence: CDR1 LGHDT, CDR2 YNNKEL (reference sequence). The CDR3 has 12 residues. V was trimmed by 0 bases and J by 11 bases, leaving 8 bases between them. This CDR3 reads CASSQDVKKQFF. CDR3 DNA sequence: TGTGCCAGCAGCCAAGATGTCAAAAAGCAGTTCTTC.

The V and J genes are TRBV30 and TRBJ2-1; D not certain. Germline CDR1 reads GTSNPN; CDR2 reads SVGIG (reference sequence). This CDR3 spans 10 amino acids. The germline V and J ends were trimmed by 1 base and 13 bases, with 8 bases remaining between them. CDR3 in amino acids: CAWSATRQFF. The CDR3 coding sequence is TGTGCCTGGAGTGCCACCCGTCAGTTCTTC.

CDR3 nucleotides: TGTGCCAGCTCACCAAGGTTAGCGGGGCGTCTGAGCACAGATACGCAGTATTTT. It translates to CASSPRLAGRLSTDTQYF. The gene calls are TRBV18 and TRBJ2-3; TRBD2 matches at 8 bases. This CDR3 has 18 residues. With V trimmed by 2 bases and J by 0 bases, 10 bases remained unmatched. The germline V gene has CDR1 KGHSH and CDR2 LQKENI. The complete variable domain, with remaining parts taken from reference TRBV18 and TRBJ2-3, reads NAGVMQNPRHLVRRRGQEARLRCSPMKGHSHVYWYRQLPEEGLKFMVYLQKENIIDESGMPKERFSAEFPKEGPSILRIQQVVRGDSAAYFCASSPRLAGRLSTDTQYFGPGTRLTVL.

The CDR3 is CASSIAPAGVGETQYF. CDR3 in DNA: TGTGCCAGTAGTATCGCTCCAGCGGGAGTGGGAGAGACCCAGTACTTC. The chain recombines TRBV19 with TRBJ2-5, with 8 positions matching TRBD2. V shed 3 bases, J shed 4 bases, and the junction held 10 bases outside the gene matches. CDR1 is LNHDA and CDR2 is SQIVND in the germline V gene (reference sequence). This CDR3 region has 16 residues.

The chain carries TRBV3-1 (or the pseudogene TRBV3-2) and TRBJ2-3, with TRBD1 matching over 10 bases. Germline CDR1 and CDR2: LGHDT and YNNKEL (reference sequence). V shed 4 bases and J 0 bases; nucleotides not matched to a gene: 13. The CDR3 has 19 residues. CDR3 loop: CASSPLGGQGKGSTDTQYF. The CDR3 bases are TGTGCCAGCAGCCCTCTCGGGGGACAGGGGAAGGGTAGCACAGATACGCAGTATTTT.

The chain carries TRBV9 and TRBJ1-6; no firm D call. This CDR3 region has 15 residues. Germline V lookup: CDR1 SGDLS, CDR2 YYNGEE. The germline V and J ends were trimmed by 0 bases and 8 bases, with 12 bases remaining between them. The CDR3 is CASSVDPNEDSPLHF. The DNA of the CDR3 is TGTGCCAGCAGCGTAGATCCTAATGAGGATTCACCCCTCCACTTT.

V usage is TRBV7-2 and J usage is TRBJ2-7; 10 bases map to TRBD2. Germline V lookup: CDR1 SGHTA, CDR2 FQGNSA. V dropped 2 bases and J dropped 10; count of bases not matched to a gene: 8. The CDR3 has 14 residues. This chain's CDR3 is CASSLPAGGPEQYF. The CDR3 nucleotides read TGTGCCAGCAGCTTACCAGCGGGGGGGCCCGAACAGTACTTC.

The sample holds one count of this clone. This chain links TRBV5-1 with TRBJ1-6; unclear D gene. V was shortened by 5 bases and J by 0 bases, with 9 bases between the two germline ends. From germline, CDR1 is SGHRS and CDR2 YFSETQ. The CDR3 is 15 residues long. The CDR3 is CASSRTSSYNSPLHF. CDR3 in DNA: TGCGCCAGCAGTAGAACGAGCTCCTATAATTCACCCCTCCACTTT.

This clone has more than one count but fewer than ten. J is TRBJ1-6 and V is TRBV3-1 (or the pseudogene TRBV3-2), with 8 nucleotides matching TRBD1. The CDR3 consists of 17 residues. With V trimmed by 5 bases and J by 0 bases, 6 bases remained unmatched. The germline CDR1 and CDR2 sequences are LGHDT and YNNKEL (reference sequence). The CDR3 here is CASSERTGSSYNSPLHF. In DNA form, the CDR3 reads TGTGCCAGCAGCGAGAGGACAGGGAGCTCCTATAATTCACCCCTCCACTTT.

The chain has TRBV9 and TRBJ2-1; D is unresolved. Trimming shortened V by 4 bases and J by 10 bases, and 12 bases separated the two germline ends. This CDR3 is built from 12 residues. CDR1 is SGDLS, CDR2 YYNGEE, per germline. The CDR3 loop reads CASSFQFREQFF. The CDR3 bases are TGTGCCAGCAGCTTCCAATTCAGGGAGCAGTTCTTC.

CDR3 residues: CASSLERYGRSYNSPLHF. The CDR3 DNA reads TGTGCCAGCAGTTTAGAGAGATATGGACGCTCCTATAATTCACCCCTCCACTTT. This rearrangement joins TRBV27 to TRBJ1-6; D is undetermined. The V end lost 2 bases, the J end lost 0 bases, and 14 bases lay between the germline ends. In germline, CDR1 is MNHEY, CDR2 SMNVEV (reference sequence). The CDR3 sequence is 18 residues long.

The CDR3 is CASSPGHIYTSETQYF. For the CDR3, the DNA is TGTGCCAGTAGTCCGGGACACATCTATACCTCTGAGACCCAGTACTTC. The J gene is TRBJ2-5, the V gene TRBV19; D is possibly TRBD1 (6 bases). The CDR3 extends over 16 amino acids. Trimming removed 5 bases at V and 5 bases at J, with 21 bases between. The germline CDR1 and CDR2 sequences are LNHDA and SQIVND (reference sequence).

The chain combines TRBV6-1 with TRBJ1-6; no clear D gene. Germline loops: CDR1 MNHNS, CDR2 SASEGT. Trimming removed 10 bases at V and 5 bases at J, with 12 bases between. CDR3 length equals 13 residues. CDR3 amino acids: CAILPAHNSPLHF. CDR3 nucleotide sequence: TGTGCCATCTTGCCGGCCCATAATTCACCCCTCCACTTT.

This clone was counted a few times. CDR3 sequence reads: CASSVLPGLPGKETQYF. The CDR3 DNA reads TGTGCCAGCAGTGTCCTTCCGGGCCTTCCAGGGAAAGAGACCCAGTACTTC. J is TRBJ2-5 and V is TRBV6-1; the D gene is possibly TRBD1 (5 bases). The germline V gene has CDR1 MNHNS and CDR2 SASEGT. Trimming shortened V by 4 bases and J by 3 bases, and 21 bases separated the two germline ends. The CDR3 has 17 amino acids.

V gene TRBV7-9 combines with J gene TRBJ2-7; the D is unclear. Germline CDR1 and CDR2: SEHNR and FQNEAQ (reference sequence). With 2 bases removed from V and 1 base from J, the gap between germline ends came to 6 bases. The CDR3 consists of 13 residues. The CDR3 spells CASSLLYSYEQYV. The CDR3 nucleotides read TGTGCCAGCAGCTTACTCTATTCCTACGAGCAGTACGTC.

This chain uses TRBV7-3 with TRBJ2-7; tentative D call: TRBD2 (7 bases). Germline CDR1 and CDR2: SGHTA and FQGTGA. Deletions cut 3 bases from V and 8 bases from J, with 14 bases between. This CDR3 spans 13 amino acids. The DNA for the CDR3 is TGTGCCAGCAGCTTGGGGGGGACAACTCAGCAGTACTTC. It encodes CASSLGGTTQQYF.